The clone carrying this TCR beta chain has just a few counts. What it recognizes is unknown. These data belong to a study of response to subunit inactivated influenza vaccine. Whole-study results and caveats: Only a handful of new T cells, the authors suggested, are recruited with each seasonal influenza vaccination.

V lost 2 bases and J lost 6; bases outside the gene matches: 4. Germline-derived CDR1 and CDR2 are SGHTA and FQGNSA. The CDR3 is made up of 14 amino acids. TCRdb itself ran the RT-PCR reads through MiXCR, one entry per CDR3 protein. Here the sample spans under 200,000 distinct CDR3 sequences, 11% being singletons. The chain couples TRBV7-2 to TRBJ2-3; 8 nucleotides line up with TRBD1. Sequences were derived from non-naive T cells sorted from PBMCs, sampled about 40 days after vaccination. The TCR originated in a man over 45 who received an inactivated influenza vaccine. The CDR3, as DNA: TGTGCCAGCAGCTTAACAGGGGGATTTGATACGCAGTATTTT. The encoded protein is CASSLTGGFDTQYF.